Below, one T cell receptor (beta chain) is given with its context. Germline CDR1 is SGHRS and CDR2 is YFSETQ. The CDR3 has 13 amino acids. V was trimmed by 0 bases and J by 4 bases, leaving 7 bases between them. This sample is drawn from a study of blood T cell repertoires in COVID-19. At the level of the study: Samples representing acute and convalescent COVID-19 were sourced from the United States, Italy and Spain. The cDNA or gDNA used as material had been derived from T cells, B-cell-depleted T cells, or PBMCs.

Assay used: immunoSEQ multiplex PCR; TCRdb lists only in-frame clones, some missing. The data show about 74,000 clones, roughly four fifths seen once. The TCR originated in a man between 65 and 79 years old with acute or convalescent COVID-19. The chain is built from TRBV5-1 and TRBJ1-1, with D tentatively TRBD1 (5 bases). Material: peripheral blood. The CDR3 loop reads CASSLVGLTEAFF. CDR3 bases: TGCGCCAGCAGCTTGGTGGGGCTCACTGAAGCTTTCTTT.